What follows are 5 T cell receptor beta chains derived from one specimen sequenced in a study of blood T cell repertoires in COVID-19. TCRdb's table, derived via immunoSEQ multiplex PCR, lists solely in-frame clones and lacks some. The repertoire holds about 370,000 clones, with roughly 86% as singletons. The material sequenced was PBMCs or T cells enriched from blood (not recorded which). Receptors were obtained from a woman aged 25 to 45 who had recovered from COVID-19.

The chain joins TRBV30 to TRBJ1-6, with TRBD1 matching 7 bases. CDR3 size: 15 residues. Trimming took 5 bases from V and 4 from J; bases not matched to a gene: 8. Germline V gene lookup returns CDR1 GTSNPN and CDR2 SVGIG (reference sequence). This CDR3 is CAWRQGQSYNSPLHF. CDR3 bases: TGTGCCTGGCGACAGGGACAAAGTTATAATTCACCCCTCCACTTT.

This clone was detected a few times. The chain has TRBV12-5 and TRBJ1-2, with D unresolved. V gave up 1 base and J gave up 4 bases, with 19 bases separating them. This CDR3 region has 17 residues. Germline values: CDR1 LGHNT, CDR2 FRNRAP. CDR3 region: CASGLAMRSRNRYGYTF. The CDR3 DNA reads TGTGCTAGTGGTTTGGCCATGAGGAGTAGGAACCGCTATGGCTACACCTTC.

The V call is TRBV6-5, the J call TRBJ2-7; possibly TRBD2 for D (6 bases). Deletions cut 3 bases from V and 7 bases from J, with 19 bases between. CDR1 and CDR2 (germline): MNHEY, SVGAGI. CDR3 length: 15 residues. CDR3 sequence: CASSYKAGLGGEQYF. The CDR3 DNA follows: TGTGCCAGCAGTTATAAAGCCGGCCTAGGAGGGGAGCAGTACTTC.

The rearrangement joins TRBV7-2 to TRBJ2-7; the D gene is possibly TRBD1 (7 bases). The CDR3 totals 14 residues. Trimming removed 5 bases from V and 2 bases from J, with 13 bases in between. The germline CDR1 and CDR2 sequences are SGHTA and FQGNSA. CDR3 loop: CASSPRGATYEQYF. In DNA form, the CDR3 reads TGTGCCAGCAGCCCCAGGGGGGCAACCTACGAGCAGTACTTC.

This clone was observed a single time. The chain recombines TRBV5-1 with TRBJ2-5; 9 nucleotides align to TRBD1. Germline V gene data show CDR1 as SGHRS and CDR2 as YFSETQ. This CDR3 region has 14 residues. The ends lost 0 bases at V and 5 bases at J; junction bases unmatched: 2. The CDR3 loop is CASSLGTGEETQYF. The CDR3 nucleotides read TGCGCCAGCAGCTTGGGGACAGGGGAGGAGACCCAGTACTTC.